Reported below is one T cell receptor (beta chain). Its antigen is unidentified. On sorted subsets, replicate PCRs used 200 to 250 ng DNA, or some 27,000 T cell genomes. Profiled with immunoSEQ multiplex PCR; TCRdb holds only in-frame clones, not every one. Counted here are about 1 million clones, under 80% occurring once; the ten biggest clones make up over 1.3%. In germline, CDR1 is LNHDA, CDR2 SQIVND (reference sequence). The CDR3 contains 12 residues. V shed 4 bases and J shed 5 bases, with 8 bases lying between them. The sample originates from a study of shared clonotypes between healthy human individuals. Study-wide results and limits: Blood was the sole source, and tissue repertoires probably differ. Across subsets, estimated richness was generally greater for naive than for memory populations.

The TCR originated in a man aged 18 to 30 in good health. V gene TRBV19 combines with J gene TRBJ1-1; TRBD1 is a possible D gene (6 bases). The sample taken for sequencing was memory CD4+ T cells sorted from blood. The subset: CD45RA-negative fraction. CDR3 coding DNA: TGTGCCAGTAGTACAGGGGTTACTGAAGCTTTCTTT. Translated: CASSTGVTEAFF.